These 18 T cell receptor beta chains came from one sample sequenced in a study of blood T cell repertoires in COVID-19. Measured with immunoSEQ multiplex PCR; TCRdb has only the in-frame clones, and not every one. The data hold 140,000 or so clones, with almost 80% observed a single time. Sequenced input: peripheral blood. The receptors derive from a man aged 45-65 years with active or convalescent COVID-19.

This clone was found a few times. This rearrangement joins TRBV7-2 to TRBJ2-7; 7 nucleotides agree with TRBD2. The CDR3 length is 14 residues. Unmatched junction bases numbered 4, after V lost 1 base and J lost 4 bases. Germline values: CDR1 SGHTA, CDR2 FQGNSA. CDR3 loop: CASSLVLARYEQYF. In nucleotides, the CDR3 is TGTGCCAGCAGCTTAGTACTAGCGAGGTACGAGCAGTACTTC. The complete variable domain, with remaining parts taken from reference TRBV7-2 and TRBJ2-7, reads GAGVSQSPSNKVTEKGKDVELRCDPISGHTALYWYRQSLGQGLEFLIYFQGNSAPDKSGLPSDRFSAERTGGSVSTLTIQRTQQEDSAVYLCASSLVLARYEQYFGPGTRLTVT.

The gene calls are TRBV28 and TRBJ1-3; 8 nucleotides match TRBD1. The CDR3 extends over 15 amino acids. Looked up from germline, CDR1 is MDHEN and CDR2 is SYDVKM. J gave up 4 bases and V 6 bases, and 8 bases lay outside the gene matches. The CDR3 is CASRSQGAGGNTIYF. The CDR3 DNA reads as TGTGCCAGCAGATCCCAGGGGGCAGGCGGAAACACCATATATTTT. Variable domain in full (rest from reference TRBV28 and TRBJ1-3): DVKVTQSSRYLVKRTGEKVFLECVQDMDHENMFWYRQDPGLGLRLIYFSYDVKMKEKGDIPEGYSVSREKKERFSLILESASTNQTSMYLCASRSQGAGGNTIYFGEGSWLTVV.

This clone was seen only a few times. The genes are TRBV6-4 and TRBJ2-2, with D perhaps matching TRBD2 (5 bases). Trimming removed 3 bases from V and 6 bases from J, with 11 bases in between. This CDR3 comprises 14 residues. Germline lookup yields CDR1 MRHNA and CDR2 SNTAGT. Written as DNA, the CDR3 is TGTGCCAGCAGTGAGGAACTAGAGGCCGGGGAGCTGTTTTTT. This translates into CASSEELEAGELFF.

The rearrangement uses TRBV19 and TRBJ1-5; D ambiguous. Germline CDR1 and CDR2: LNHDA and SQIVND (reference sequence). The CDR3 covers 13 residues. V was shortened by 7 bases and J by 6 bases, with 13 bases between the two germline ends. For the CDR3, the DNA is TGTGCCAGTACCCTGAGCGGTTTTCAGCCCCAGCATTTT. This translates into CASTLSGFQPQHF.

This clone turned up a few times. The V gene is TRBV5-1, the J gene TRBJ2-3, with TRBD1 as a possible D gene (6 bases). Trimming cost V 4 bases and J 4 bases, with 13 bases left between them. Germline CDR1 is SGHRS and CDR2 is YFSETQ. The CDR3 contains 14 residues. The CDR3 loop reads CASSNYRVADTQYF. CDR3 in DNA: TGCGCCAGCAGCAACTACAGGGTTGCAGATACGCAGTATTTT.

The V gene is TRBV11-2, the J gene TRBJ2-1; perhaps TRBD2 as D (6 bases). Germline V lookup: CDR1 SGHAT, CDR2 FQNNGV. V lost 4 bases to trimming and J lost 4 bases, with 17 bases between them. This CDR3 has 16 amino acids. For the CDR3, the DNA is TGTGCCAGCAGCTCTCCTACGGCGGGAATTTACAATGAGCAGTTCTTC. Its protein product is CASSSPTAGIYNEQFF.

This clone was seen more than once but under ten times. The chain uses TRBV5-1 and TRBJ1-2, with D possibly matching TRBD1 (6 bases). Trimming removed 2 bases from V and 2 bases from J, with 10 bases in between. Germline V lookup: CDR1 SGHRS, CDR2 YFSETQ. The CDR3 runs to 14 residues. CDR3 nucleotides: TGCGCCAGCAGCTTTAATACAGGGAACTATGGCTACACCTTC. Translation: CASSFNTGNYGYTF.

The CDR3 spells CASEEAGPGRPQHF. The CDR3 DNA follows: TGTGCCAGCGAGGAGGCAGGCCCTGGGCGGCCCCAGCATTTT. The rearrangement links TRBV28 to TRBJ1-5; D remains unclear. This CDR3 region has 14 residues. In germline, CDR1 is MDHEN, CDR2 SYDVKM. Trimming shortened V by 8 bases and J by 9 bases, and 20 bases separated the two germline ends.

The chain links TRBV3-1 (or the pseudogene TRBV3-2) to TRBJ2-2, with TRBD1 matching over 8 bases. V shed 5 bases, J shed 13 bases, and the junction held 15 bases outside the gene matches. CDR1 is LGHDT, CDR2 YNNKEL, per germline (reference sequence). The CDR3 length is 15 residues. The CDR3 nucleotides are TGTGCCAGCAGCTGGGGACAGGCCTTCTACCGAGGGCTGTTTTTT. This gives the protein CASSWGQAFYRGLFF.

This clone occurred a few times. Other DNA sequences from this sample encode an identical CDR3 as well. CDR3 sequence: CASSPAGVNTEAFF. DNA for the CDR3: TGTGCCAGCAGCCCCGCCGGGGTGAACACTGAAGCTTTCTTT. This chain links TRBV9 with TRBJ1-1; D is unclear. CDR3 length equals 14 residues. Germline CDR1 is SGDLS and CDR2 is YYNGEE. The germline V and J ends were trimmed by 4 bases and 0 bases, with 10 bases remaining between them.

In its sample, this clone was seen a few times. This chain links TRBV29-1 with TRBJ1-1; D is ambiguous. V gave up 7 bases and J gave up 0 bases, with 15 bases separating them. Germline V gene data show CDR1 as SQVTM and CDR2 as ANQGSEA. The CDR3 contains 14 residues. CDR3 DNA sequence: TGCAGCGCTCCCACGGGAGTTATGAACACTGAAGCTTTCTTT. Amino acids: CSAPTGVMNTEAFF.

This clone was observed once. The chain combines TRBV27 with TRBJ1-5, with a possible D match to TRBD1 (6 bases). Germline V gene lookup returns CDR1 MNHEY and CDR2 SMNVEV (reference sequence). V was cut by 3 bases and J by 2 bases, with 8 bases left in between. This CDR3 contains 14 residues. This CDR3 is CASSFRGGNQPQHF. In DNA form, the CDR3 reads TGTGCCAGCAGTTTCAGGGGCGGCAATCAGCCCCAGCATTTT.

The chain joins TRBV5-5 to TRBJ2-7, with 7 bases aligning to TRBD1. The germline CDR1 and CDR2 sequences are SGHKS and YYEKEE (reference sequence). Trimming cost V 3 bases and J 3 bases; bases outside gene matches: 12. The CDR3 sequence is 16 residues long. In nucleotides, the CDR3 is TGTGCCAGCAGCTCAATGACAGGGATCGAACTCTACGAGCAGTACTTC. It encodes CASSSMTGIELYEQYF. Looking up the rest from reference TRBV5-5 and TRBJ2-7 gives the full variable domain: DAGVTQSPTHLIKTRGQQVTLRCSPISGHKSVSWYQQVLGQGPQFIFQYYEKEERGRGNFPDRFSARQFPNYSSELNVNALLLGDSALYLCASSSMTGIELYEQYFGPGTRLTVT.

V is TRBV7-9 and J is TRBJ2-1, with TRBD2 as a possible D gene (6 bases). The CDR3 contains 16 residues. Germline V gene lookup returns CDR1 SEHNR and CDR2 FQNEAQ (reference sequence). The V end lost 1 base, the J end lost 2 bases, and 12 bases lay between the germline ends. CDR3 DNA sequence: TGTGCCAGCAGCTTAGAAGGCGGGATAACCTACAATGAGCAGTTCTTC. Protein sequence: CASSLEGGITYNEQFF.

CDR3 in amino acids: CASSSGSYEQYF. In DNA form, the CDR3 reads TGTGCCAGCTCATCGGGATCTTACGAGCAGTACTTC. The chain has TRBV18 and TRBJ2-7; weak D call: TRBD2 (5 bases). The CDR3 runs 12 residues. V was trimmed by 5 bases and J by 4 bases, leaving 9 bases between them. CDR1 is KGHSH, CDR2 LQKENI, per germline.

This CDR3 is CASSLGQGLGEQFF. For the CDR3, the DNA is TGCGCCAGCAGCTTGGGACAGGGACTAGGTGAGCAGTTCTTC. The chain couples TRBV5-1 to TRBJ2-1; D possibly corresponds to TRBD2 (8 bases). The CDR3 length is 14 residues. Germline-derived CDR1 and CDR2 are SGHRS and YFSETQ. Trimming stripped 0 bases from V and 9 bases from J, with 13 bases between.

The rearrangement links TRBV6-6 to TRBJ2-2; D unclear. The germline CDR1 and CDR2 sequences are MNHNY and SVGAGI (reference sequence). The V and J ends lost 0 bases and 5 bases respectively, with 7 bases between them. The CDR3 sequence is 14 residues long. The CDR3 spells CASSYSRLTGELFF. Written as DNA, the CDR3 is TGTGCCAGCAGTTACTCGCGATTAACCGGGGAGCTGTTTTTT.

CDR3 residues: CASEGDLGANVLTF. In DNA form, the CDR3 reads TGTGCCAGCGAAGGAGACCTTGGGGCCAACGTCCTGACTTTC. This chain uses TRBV7-8 with TRBJ2-6; D gene ambiguous. CDR1 SGHVS and CDR2 FQNEAQ come from the germline V gene. Trimming left V 8 bases short and J 3 bases short, with 11 bases between. The CDR3 consists of 14 residues.